The source of this T cell receptor beta chain is a study of CD8 T cells in Susac syndrome (dated by TCRdb to about 2019). Looking at the study overall: The study used repertoire sequencing to test whether antigen drove CD8+ T cell activation and differentiation in Susac syndrome.

The paper's findings and limits, for the study overall: The number of individuals in the TCR sequencing and HLA analysis was recognized as being relatively small.

This clonotype was seen a few times. Its antigen is currently not known. Base qualities are not provided; no much larger clone lies one nucleotide away. RNA was extracted using the RNeasy kit, and roughly 0.5 to 1 ug of the RNA was reverse transcribed with random hexamers. The immunoSEQ multiplex PCR assay, covering 54 Vbeta and 13 Jbeta segments, was used to amplify TCR beta CDR3 regions. PCR amplification bias was corrected using a synthetic template baseline for primer optimization and computational correction. The study's own analysis went as follows. Reads were annotated to V, D and J genes per IMGT and analyzed with immunoSEQ Analyzer, keeping only productive sequences. Clonality was computed as one minus Shannon entropy normalized by log2 of the number of productive unique sequences. Public and private clones were assessed among the 100 most prevalent clones of each patient and control. A clone was defined as Susac-specific if it was absent from the healthy and MS cohorts, from roughly 990 published viral clones and from other ImmuneACCESS disease sequences. TCRdb applied fastp at Q25 and MiXCR to the public reads, then kept only in-frame beta chains. Every distinct CDR3 protein forms one entry, paired with its most common genes and DNA. The V and J calls and clone size come from TCRdb's table, not from the authors' own analysis. For this sample the table gives 200,000 or so distinct CDR3 sequences, of which nearly 95% were detected only once. About 0.096% of the sample goes to the ten largest clones.

At the junction V is shortened by 2 bases and J by 5 bases, with 9 bases in between. CDR1 is given as SGHAT and CDR2 as FQNNGV, both from the germline V gene. The CDR3 goes from the cysteine to the phenylalanine over 13 residues. The only DNA kept is the CDR3, 39 bases in frame from the first base. Peripheral blood CD8+ and CD4+ T cells from healthy donors, Susac syndrome patients and multiple sclerosis patients were profiled by high-throughput TCR beta sequencing. The multiple sclerosis controls were treatment-naive patients who had stable or active relapsing-remitting disease and met the revised McDonald criteria. Bulk CD8+ and CD4+ T cells were purified magnetically by negative isolation, whereas CD8+ TEMRA cells were enriched by FACS. Blood was collected in EDTA tubes and processed within 24 hours, with PBMCs isolated through density gradient centrifugation. PBMCs intended for TCR sequencing were cryopreserved in liquid nitrogen and thawed later in a water bath at 37 degrees C. A purity of at least 90% was achieved for sorted or isolated CD4+, CD8+ and CD8+ TEMRA cells.

This chain joins TRBV11-2 to TRBJ2-5; the D gene lacks a confident call. The TCR sequence derives from a human donor with multiple sclerosis. Specimen: CD4+ T cells from PBMCs. The nucleotides read TGTGCCAGCAGCTTAATAGGGCCGGAGACCCAGTACTTC. Its amino acids are CASSLIGPETQYF. Supplemented by the reference TRBV11-2 and TRBJ2-5 proteins around the CDR3, the complete variable domain is EAGVAQSPRYKIIEKRQSVAFWCNPISGHATLYWYQQILGQGPKLLIQFQNNGVVDDSQLPKDRFSAERLKGVDSTLKIQPAKLEDSAVYLCASSLIGPETQYFGPGTRLLVL.